A single sample is the source of the 32 T cell receptor beta chains below, sequenced in a study of T cell responses to AZD1222 COVID-19 vaccine. Clones were read by immunoSEQ multiplex PCR, and TCRdb kept only the in-frame ones, dropping some. The sample carries 53,000 or so clones, approximately 85% recorded once. Sequenced here: peripheral blood, sampled on day 0 of MenACWY control vaccination. The receptor source for this set is an adult in good health.

The chain is built from TRBV21-1 and TRBJ1-2. TRBV21-1 is listed as a pseudogene. The CDR3 spans 9 residues. DNA for the CDR3: TGTGCCAGCAGAAGGAGGGGAATCTTC. It is translated as CASRRRGIF.

This clone was counted once. The chain couples TRBV10-3 to TRBJ2-5; the D is unclear. Germline V gene data show CDR1 as ENHRY and CDR2 as SYGVKD. The ends were cut back, 3 bases at V and 2 bases at J, with 7 bases in the middle. The CDR3 has 13 residues. CDR3 loop: CAISEMGQETQYF. In DNA, the CDR3 is TGTGCCATCAGTGAAATGGGGCAAGAGACCCAGTACTTC.

In this sample, this clone turned up once. This chain connects TRBV5-4 to TRBJ1-2; 8 bases are shared with TRBD1. Germline loops: CDR1 SGHNT, CDR2 YYREEE (reference sequence). This CDR3 has 15 amino acids. J lost 2 bases, V lost 4 bases, and 7 bases had no gene match. The CDR3 loop reads CASSLPTGGNYGYTF. The CDR3 bases are TGTGCCAGCAGCCTACCCACAGGGGGGAACTATGGCTACACCTTC.

This rearrangement joins TRBV9 to TRBJ1-4, with TRBD1 matching over 10 bases. With V trimmed by 4 bases and J by 8 bases, 11 bases remained unmatched. The germline CDR1 and CDR2 sequences are SGDLS and YYNGEE. CDR3 length: 16 amino acids. CDR3 amino acids: CASSLRTGGGREKLFF. In nucleotides, the CDR3 is TGTGCCAGCAGCCTTCGGACAGGGGGGGGCAGGGAAAAACTGTTTTTT.

This rearrangement joins TRBV7-3 to TRBJ2-1, with D unresolved. The CDR3 contains 13 residues. Trimming removed 0 bases from V and 8 bases from J, with 8 bases in between. CDR1 and CDR2 (germline): SGHTA, FQGTGA. In DNA form, the CDR3 reads TGTGCCAGCAGCTTAACTAGGAGCGATGAGCAGTTCTTC. Translated, it gives CASSLTRSDEQFF.

V usage is TRBV12-3 or TRBV12-4 and J usage is TRBJ1-5; D ambiguous. V was shortened by 7 bases and J by 8 bases, with 12 bases between the two germline ends. This CDR3 is built from 12 residues. CDR3 bases: TGTGCCAGCATGGGGAGCGCCGAGCCCCAGCATTTT. Translation: CASMGSAEPQHF.

V and J are TRBV19 and TRBJ2-2, with a tentative D call TRBD2 (5 bases). The germline CDR1 and CDR2 sequences are LNHDA and SQIVND (reference sequence). Trimming stripped 5 bases from V and 0 bases from J, with 10 bases between. This CDR3 comprises 15 residues. DNA of the CDR3: TGTGCCAGTAGTCCCACTAGAGCGAACACCGGGGAGCTGTTTTTT. Its translation is CASSPTRANTGELFF.

V and J are TRBV7-9 and TRBJ2-5, with D perhaps TRBD2 (5 bases). The CDR3 is 11 residues long. The germline gives CDR1 SEHNR, CDR2 FQNEAQ (reference sequence). Between the trimmed V and J ends, which lost 5 bases and 4 bases, there was a span of 5 bases. The CDR3 DNA reads as TGTGCCAGCAGCCGGGGAGAGACCCAGTACTTC. Translation gives CASSRGETQYF.

The chain links TRBV6-5 to TRBJ2-1; D is unclear. CDR1 is MNHEY, CDR2 SVGAGI, per germline. V was clipped by 7 bases and J by 9 bases, with 10 bases between them. The CDR3 extends over 11 amino acids. The CDR3 sequence is CASTLWGEQFF. CDR3 nucleotide sequence: TGTGCCAGCACCCTATGGGGTGAGCAGTTCTTC.

This chain uses TRBV13 with TRBJ2-1, with 8 bases matching TRBD2. This CDR3 contains 14 residues. Per germline, CDR1 PRHDT and CDR2 FYEKMQ (reference sequence). J gave up 7 bases and V 2 bases, and 4 bases lay outside the gene matches. CDR3 DNA sequence: TGTGCCAGCAGCTTACCAGCGGGAGCGAATGAGCAGTTCTTC. Translating it yields CASSLPAGANEQFF.

This clone has just one count. CDR3: CASSSPGHRRLLNNQPQHF. The DNA for the CDR3 is TGTGCCAGTAGTAGCCCCGGACACCGCCGACTCCTTAACAATCAGCCCCAGCATTTT. The chain uses TRBV19 and TRBJ1-5; D may be TRBD1 (5 bases). Per the germline V gene, CDR1 is LNHDA and CDR2 is SQIVND (reference sequence). The V gene lost 4 bases and the J gene lost 3 bases, with 25 bases spanning the gap. The CDR3 extends over 19 amino acids.

The rearrangement links TRBV6-2 or TRBV6-3 to TRBJ1-6; unclear D gene. V was clipped by 7 bases and J by 3 bases, with 10 bases between them. This CDR3 contains 14 residues. Germline loops: CDR1 MNHEY, CDR2 SVGEGT. The CDR3 DNA sequence: TGTGCCAGCACCCCTCGGGACTATAATTCACCCCTCCACTTT. Residues: CASTPRDYNSPLHF.

The rearrangement uses TRBV6-1 and TRBJ2-1; no reliable D call. The length of the CDR3 is 15 residues. Trimming shortened V by 3 bases and J by 0 bases, and 9 bases separated the two germline ends. Germline V CDR1 and CDR2: MNHNS, SASEGT. CDR3 amino acids: CASSDLDGSYNEQFF. The CDR3 DNA sequence: TGTGCCAGCAGTGACCTGGACGGCTCCTACAATGAGCAGTTCTTC.

The chain is built from TRBV7-9 and TRBJ2-3; D is unclear. Germline CDR1 and CDR2: SEHNR and FQNEAQ (reference sequence). This CDR3 comprises 15 residues. V lost 1 base, J lost 5 bases, and 13 bases lay in between. CDR3 in DNA: TGTGCCAGCAGCTTAGGGACCTCCCAGCAAGATACGCAGTATTTT. Translation: CASSLGTSQQDTQYF.

The chain is built from TRBV6-2 or TRBV6-3 and TRBJ1-5; no clear D. Between the trimmed V and J ends, which lost 2 bases and 0 bases, there was a span of 17 bases. The CDR3 totals 18 residues. Germline V gene lookup returns CDR1 MNHEY and CDR2 SVGEGT. CDR3 in amino acids: CASSYAAGDIYSNQPQHF. The CDR3 coding sequence is TGTGCCAGCAGTTACGCCGCCGGCGATATATATAGCAATCAGCCCCAGCATTTT.

The chain employs TRBV6-1 and TRBJ2-7; possibly TRBD2 for D (6 bases). The CDR3 length is 16 residues. Looked up from germline, CDR1 is MNHNS and CDR2 is SASEGT. V was cut by 0 bases and J by 3 bases, with 15 bases left in between. CDR3 DNA sequence: TGTGCCAGCAGTGAAGCGCCGGGGGAAAACGGCTACGAGCAGTACTTC. Its translation: CASSEAPGENGYEQYF.

This clone was recorded once. This chain links TRBV5-4 with TRBJ2-5; TRBD1 matches at 9 bases. Trimming removed 4 bases from V and 6 bases from J; junction bases left unmatched: 7. Looked up from germline, CDR1 is SGHNT and CDR2 is YYREEE (reference sequence). There are 14 residues in the CDR3. In DNA, the CDR3 is TGTGCCAGCAGCGCGCGAGGACAGGGGCAGACCCAGTACTTC. It is translated as CASSARGQGQTQYF.

This clone was found a few times. The chain has TRBV6-2 or TRBV6-3 and TRBJ2-2; TRBD1 or TRBD2 may be the D gene (5 bases each). This CDR3 has 16 amino acids. Between the trimmed V and J ends, which lost 0 bases and 5 bases, there was a span of 13 bases. CDR1 MNHEY and CDR2 SVGEGT come from the germline V gene. CDR3 coding DNA: TGTGCCAGCAGTTACTCGTGGGGGATAAAAACCGGGGAGCTGTTTTTT. It encodes CASSYSWGIKTGELFF.

The chain employs TRBV5-8 and TRBJ2-7; D tentatively fits TRBD1 or TRBD2 (5 bases each). From germline, CDR1 is SGHTS and CDR2 YDEGEE. This CDR3 contains 15 residues. V lost 0 bases, J lost 2 bases, and 12 bases lay in between. The DNA for the CDR3 is TGTGCCAGCAGCTTGGGACGGAGAGGGGCCTACGAGCAGTACTTC. It is translated as CASSLGRRGAYEQYF.

The chain recombines TRBV5-1 with TRBJ2-1; D not resolved. The CDR3 contains 12 residues. Per germline, CDR1 SGHRS and CDR2 YFSETQ. V was clipped by 0 bases and J by 8 bases, with 6 bases between them. The CDR3 reads CASSLGLDEQFF. CDR3 coding DNA: TGCGCCAGCAGCTTGGGGCTCGATGAGCAGTTCTTC. The variable domain in full, with the rest retrieved from reference TRBV5-1 and TRBJ2-1, is KAGVTQTPRYLIKTRGQQVTLSCSPISGHRSVSWYQQTPGQGLQFLFEYFSETQRNKGNFPGRFSGRQFSNSRSEMNVSTLELGDSALYLCASSLGLDEQFFGPGTRLTVL.

This sequence joins TRBV7-8 and TRBJ1-3, with a possible D match to TRBD1 (5 bases). The CDR3 is made up of 17 amino acids. Trimming shortened V by 6 bases and J by 0 bases, and 18 bases separated the two germline ends. Per the germline V gene, CDR1 is SGHVS and CDR2 is FQNEAQ. The CDR3 sequence: CASSLKGTGDSGNTIYF. CDR3 in DNA: TGTGCCAGCAGTCTAAAGGGGACGGGCGACTCTGGAAACACCATATATTTT.

The chain carries TRBV27 and TRBJ1-3; the D is unclear. V lost 4 bases to trimming and J lost 2 bases, with 12 bases between them. The CDR3 totals 15 residues. Germline V lookup: CDR1 MNHEY, CDR2 SMNVEV (reference sequence). CDR3 loop: CASSSGGRPGNTIYF. The DNA of the CDR3 is TGTGCCAGCAGTTCGGGAGGGCGTCCTGGAAACACCATATATTTT.

This rearrangement joins TRBV4-3 to TRBJ2-3; 7 bases match TRBD1. V gave up 4 bases and J gave up 6 bases; unmatched junction bases: 7. Germline V gene sequence: CDR1 LGHNA, CDR2 YSLEER. CDR3 length: 14 residues. CDR3 residues: CASSRDRRTDTQYF. Written as DNA, the CDR3 is TGCGCCAGCAGCCGGGACAGACGAACGGATACGCAGTATTTT.

The J gene is TRBJ2-2, the V gene TRBV18, with a tentative D call TRBD2 (5 bases). Looked up from germline, CDR1 is KGHSH and CDR2 is LQKENI. Deletions cut 3 bases from V and 8 bases from J, with 10 bases between. The CDR3 is 13 residues long. CDR3 residues: CASSPRGQGELFF. Written as DNA, the CDR3 is TGTGCCAGCTCACCCCGAGGGCAGGGGGAGCTGTTTTTT. Full variable domain (missing parts from reference TRBV18 and TRBJ2-2): NAGVMQNPRHLVRRRGQEARLRCSPMKGHSHVYWYRQLPEEGLKFMVYLQKENIIDESGMPKERFSAEFPKEGPSILRIQQVVRGDSAAYFCASSPRGQGELFFGEGSRLTVL.

V is TRBV7-9 and J is TRBJ2-5; D not resolved. V gave up 3 bases and J gave up 5 bases, with 10 bases separating them. The CDR3 extends over 13 amino acids. CDR1 and CDR2 from the germline V gene are SEHNR and FQNEAQ (reference sequence). Here the CDR3 reads CASSFGYWETQYF. The CDR3 DNA is TGTGCCAGCAGCTTTGGGTACTGGGAGACCCAGTACTTC.

The chain recombines TRBV19 with TRBJ1-2; 7 bases fit TRBD1. V was pared by 6 bases and J by 4 bases, with 14 bases of the junction left unmatched. Germline lookup yields CDR1 LNHDA and CDR2 SQIVND (reference sequence). This CDR3 has 16 residues. The CDR3 reads CASSRDRGPGGYGYTF. As DNA, the CDR3 is TGTGCCAGTAGCCGGGACAGAGGTCCGGGCGGCTATGGCTACACCTTC.

The table lists this clone with a count of one. This sequence joins TRBV16 and TRBJ1-3; 10 bases agree with TRBD1. Trimming cost V 3 bases and J 0 bases; bases outside gene matches: 8. The V gene's germline CDR1 is KGHSY and CDR2 FQNENV. The CDR3 is 18 amino acids. CDR3 residues: CASSQGPDRGPSGNTIYF. CDR3 bases: TGTGCCAGCAGCCAGGGTCCCGACAGGGGGCCCTCTGGAAACACCATATATTTT.

The chain couples TRBV4-1 to TRBJ1-4; D gene unclear. Per the germline V gene, CDR1 is MGHRA and CDR2 is YSYEKL. V was clipped by 2 bases and J by 8 bases, with 9 bases between them. The CDR3 spans 13 residues. The CDR3 here is CASSQRWREKLFF. In DNA form, the CDR3 reads TGCGCCAGCAGCCAAAGGTGGAGGGAAAAACTGTTTTTT.

This chain joins TRBV15 and TRBJ1-5; the D gene is possibly TRBD1 (5 bases). V was cut by 5 bases and J by 2 bases, with 7 bases left in between. The CDR3 consists of 13 residues. Germline-derived CDR1 and CDR2 are LNHNV and YYDKDF (reference sequence). The CDR3 sequence is CATSARGNQPQHF. The CDR3, as DNA: TGTGCCACCAGCGCCAGGGGCAATCAGCCCCAGCATTTT.

This chain's CDR3 is CASSLEASGRANEQYF. CDR3 bases: TGTGCCAGCAGCTTAGAGGCTAGCGGGAGGGCCAACGAGCAGTACTTC. The chain joins TRBV7-6 to TRBJ2-7; TRBD2 matches 12 bases. The CDR3 is made up of 16 amino acids. CDR1 is SGHVS, CDR2 FNYEAQ, per germline. The trim removed 1 base at V and 5 bases at J, leaving 6 bases unmatched.

The chain combines TRBV6-1 with TRBJ1-6; D ambiguous. The CDR3 consists of 18 residues. Germline CDR1 MNHNS, CDR2 SASEGT. Trimming took off 4 bases at V and 0 bases at J, with 16 bases between the two ends. The CDR3 sequence: CASSVALNAGSYNSPLHF. The CDR3 bases are TGTGCCAGCAGTGTGGCCCTCAACGCGGGCTCCTATAATTCACCCCTCCACTTT.

This rearrangement joins TRBV11-1 to TRBJ2-7; 9 bases fit TRBD1. Germline V gene lookup returns CDR1 SGHAT and CDR2 FQDESV (reference sequence). The V gene end was trimmed by 1 base and the J gene end by 3 bases; junction bases not matched to a gene: 4. The CDR3 covers 15 residues. The CDR3, as DNA: TGTGCCAGCAGCTTAGAACAGGGGGCCTACTACGAGCAGTACTTC. Translation: CASSLEQGAYYEQYF.